These 26 T cell receptor beta chains share one sample of origin, sequenced in a study of blood T cells in healthy people across ages. Using a J-beta primer mix together with a sample-barcoded 5' primer, a second PCR was run for about 6 to 11 cycles. TCRdb fed the 5' RACE reads into MiXCR, producing one record per CDR3 protein. The repertoire holds hundreds of thousands of distinct CDR3 sequences, roughly 32% seen once, with approximately 15% in the top ten. Material: blood. The receptor set was obtained from a woman older than 75 in good health.

Concerning this clonotype: It may be a read error: a sequence one base away is much more abundant. This rearrangement joins TRBV18 to TRBJ2-1, with D hard to call. CDR3 length: 16 residues. Trimming left V 3 bases short and J 2 bases short, with 14 bases between. In germline, CDR1 is KGHSH, CDR2 LQKENI. CDR3 sequence: CASSPNSVPAYNEQFF. The CDR3 DNA is TGTGCCAGCTCACCGAACTCAGTTCCAGCCTACAATGAGCAGTTCTTC.

V usage is TRBV4-2 and J usage is TRBJ2-1; 9 positions agree with TRBD1. The germline gives CDR1 LGHNA, CDR2 YNFKEQ. The CDR3 sequence is 16 residues long. Trimming removed 5 bases from V and 7 bases from J; junction bases left unmatched: 12. CDR3 sequence: CASSSYTTGGRNEQFF. The DNA of the CDR3 is TGTGCCAGCAGCTCTTACACGACAGGGGGGCGAAATGAGCAGTTCTTC.

This clonotype was found many times. The rearrangement uses TRBV2 and TRBJ2-1, with 7 bases lining up with TRBD2. Germline V gene sequence: CDR1 SNHLY, CDR2 FYNNEI. V lost 1 base and J lost 8; bases outside the gene matches: 8. This CDR3 is 15 amino acids long. The CDR3 region has the DNA TGTGCCAGCAGTGAAGGACTAGCCTTCAGGGATGAGCAGTTCTTC. This translates into CASSEGLAFRDEQFF.

For this clonotype: A much larger clone differs by one base, so this may be a read error. The chain links TRBV6-1 to TRBJ2-3; D gene unclear. The CDR3 spans 16 residues. The germline V and J ends were trimmed by 2 bases and 3 bases, with 15 bases remaining between them. Germline CDR1 is MNHNS and CDR2 is SASEGT. The CDR3 spells CASSELSARKTDTQYF. CDR3 sequence (DNA): TGTGCCAGCAGTGAACTATCAGCGAGAAAGACAGATACGCAGTATTTT.

This rearrangement joins TRBV5-1 to TRBJ2-7; 7 positions agree with TRBD2. This CDR3 is 14 amino acids long. V lost 3 bases, J lost 10 bases, and 13 bases stayed unmatched. Germline CDR1 and CDR2: SGHRS and YFSETQ. This CDR3 is CASSYGTNQEAQYF. The CDR3 region has the DNA TGCGCCAGCAGCTACGGGACTAACCAAGAGGCCCAGTACTTC.

As to this clonotype: The germline gene is not matched at one end of the junction; a read error may be the cause. The V gene is TRBV3-1, the J gene TRBJ1-4; D remains ambiguous. Germline CDR1 LGHDT, CDR2 YNNKEL (reference sequence). This CDR3 region has 14 residues. CDR3 loop: CASSQDLVNEKRFF. In DNA form, the CDR3 reads TGTGCCAGCAGCCAAGATCTGGTTAATGAAAAACGGTTTTTT.

This clonotype was picked up a small number of times. V is TRBV30 and J is TRBJ1-5, with D perhaps TRBD1 (6 bases). V was trimmed by 5 bases and J by 6 bases, leaving 14 bases between them. This CDR3 region has 13 residues. CDR1 and CDR2 from the germline V gene are GTSNPN and SVGIG (reference sequence). This CDR3 reads CAWSKGVGQPQHF. The CDR3 DNA is TGTGCCTGGTCCAAGGGGGTTGGTCAGCCCCAGCATTTT.

In regard to this clonotype: A clone one base away is much larger, so this may be a read error. The chain employs TRBV20-1 and TRBJ1-5; a possible D gene is TRBD1 (5 bases). V was trimmed by 4 bases and J by 3 bases, leaving 13 bases between them. Germline V gene lookup returns CDR1 DFQATT and CDR2 SNEGSKA (reference sequence). This CDR3 has 14 residues. In DNA form, the CDR3 reads TGCAGTGCTAAAGCTTCAGGGAACAATCAGCCCCAGCATTTT. Its translation: CSAKASGNNQPQHF.

This clonotype was found a few times. This chain uses TRBV5-1 with TRBJ1-1; 8 bases fit TRBD1. The CDR3 sequence is 12 residues long. J lost 6 bases, V lost 5 bases, and 3 bases had no gene match. CDR1 and CDR2 from the germline V gene are SGHRS and YFSETQ. The CDR3 protein is CASRRGQAEAFF. In DNA form, the CDR3 reads TGCGCCAGCAGGCGGGGACAGGCTGAAGCTTTCTTT.

This clonotype was observed at least ten times. The chain couples TRBV6-5 to TRBJ1-4; D gene uncertain. Trimming took off 3 bases at V and 8 bases at J, with 10 bases between the two ends. The CDR3 totals 13 residues. Germline values: CDR1 MNHEY, CDR2 SVGAGI. CDR3 DNA: TGTGCCAGCAGTTATGGGGTATGGGAAAAACTGTTTTTT. Encoded protein: CASSYGVWEKLFF.

This clonotype was observed a few times. This chain links TRBV6-1 with TRBJ2-2; D tentatively reads TRBD1 or TRBD2 (5 bases each). V was shortened by 4 bases and J by 0 bases, with 15 bases between the two germline ends. The CDR3 has 17 residues. Germline CDR1 MNHNS, CDR2 SASEGT. CDR3: CASSGTPGRPNTGELFF. Written as DNA, the CDR3 is TGTGCCAGCAGTGGGACTCCGGGACGGCCGAACACCGGGGAGCTGTTTTTT.

In the case of this clonotype: Possible read error: a much larger clone is one base away. CDR3 coding DNA: TGTGCCAGCAGTCGCGGGACAGGGATCGGTTTGGAGGCCCAGTACTTC. Translation gives CASSRGTGIGLEAQYF. The chain employs TRBV6-6 and TRBJ2-7, with TRBD1 matching 9 bases. The V gene's germline CDR1 is MNHNY and CDR2 SVGAGI (reference sequence). The CDR3 runs 16 residues. Germline trimming cut 5 bases from V and 10 bases from J; bases unmatched to any gene: 18.

This clonotype showed up many times. This chain uses TRBV10-3 with TRBJ2-3; 9 positions agree with TRBD1. Unmatched junction bases numbered 5, after V lost 5 bases and J lost 2 bases. The CDR3 length is 15 residues. Germline CDR1 and CDR2: ENHRY and SYGVKD. The CDR3 region has the DNA TGTGCCATCAGTAGGGGACAGGGCAACACAGATACGCAGTATTTT. Its translation: CAISRGQGNTDTQYF.

This clonotype was seen repeatedly, ten times or more. The gene calls are TRBV6-6 and TRBJ2-7, with TRBD2 identical over 8 bases. The CDR3 covers 14 residues. Per the germline V gene, CDR1 is MNHNY and CDR2 is SVGAGI (reference sequence). V trimming: 6 bases; J trimming: 3 bases; junction bases outside the gene matches: 7. In nucleotides, the CDR3 is TGTGCCAGCAGACCTCCGGGACTAGTCTACGAGCAGTACTTC. It is translated as CASRPPGLVYEQYF.

This clonotype was picked up many times. The rearrangement links TRBV6-2 or TRBV6-3 to TRBJ2-3; D might be TRBD2 (6 bases). The CDR3 length is 15 residues. The V end was cut by 4 bases, the J end by 2 bases, with 13 bases between. CDR1 MNHEY and CDR2 SVGEGT come from the germline V gene. DNA of the CDR3: TGTGCCAGCAGTTCGGCGGGGCGACCCACAGATACGCAGTATTTT. Its protein product is CASSSAGRPTDTQYF.

The CDR3 protein is CATSRTSGSVDTQYF. For the CDR3, the DNA is TGTGCCACCAGCAGGACTAGCGGGAGTGTAGATACGCAGTATTTT. This sequence joins TRBV15 and TRBJ2-3; 12 nucleotides align to TRBD2. The CDR3 runs to 15 residues. V dropped 3 bases and J dropped 5; count of bases not matched to a gene: 3. From germline, CDR1 is LNHNV and CDR2 YYDKDF (reference sequence).

This clonotype was counted at least ten times. V and J are TRBV6-1 and TRBJ1-2, with TRBD1 matching 7 bases. V was clipped by 4 bases and J by 7 bases; unmatched bases: 9. Germline-derived CDR1 and CDR2 are MNHNS and SASEGT. The CDR3 is 14 residues long. CDR3 sequence reads: CASSGAGTVGGYTF. In DNA form, the CDR3 reads TGTGCCAGCAGTGGGGCGGGGACAGTAGGTGGCTACACCTTC.

This clonotype was observed a few times. DNA of the CDR3: TGTGCCTGGAGCGAACAAGGAAACGAGCAGTACTTC. This translates into CAWSEQGNEQYF. This chain joins TRBV30 and TRBJ2-5; D is unresolved. TRBJ2-7 matches the DNA end more closely, so the J call is doubtful. The germline CDR1 and CDR2 sequences are GTSNPN and SVGIG (reference sequence). The CDR3 has 12 residues.

J is TRBJ1-2 and V is TRBV20-1; 7 nucleotides agree with TRBD1. The CDR3 is 12 amino acids. Germline CDR1 reads DFQATT; CDR2 reads SNEGSKA (reference sequence). The V and J ends lost 8 bases and 2 bases, in that order; junction bases with no gene match: 5. This CDR3 is CSTGESNYGYTF. As DNA, the CDR3 is TGCAGTACAGGGGAATCGAACTATGGCTACACCTTC.

This clonotype was detected only a few times. With a much larger clone just one base away, this may be a read error. The rearrangement joins TRBV6-5 to TRBJ2-1, with TRBD2 matching 8 bases. The CDR3 covers 15 residues. With V trimmed by 2 bases and J by 8 bases, 8 bases remained unmatched. Germline values: CDR1 MNHEY, CDR2 SVGAGI. Here the CDR3 DNA reads TGTGCCAGCAGTTACGGGGCGGGGGGCGGTTATGAGCAGTTCTTC. Translating gives CASSYGAGGGYEQFF.

A note on this clonotype: A clone one base away is much larger, so this may be a read error. The chain combines TRBV20-1 with TRBJ1-6; D unresolved. Germline V CDR1 and CDR2: DFQATT, SNEGSKA (reference sequence). The CDR3 covers 12 residues. The CDR3 DNA sequence: TGCAGTGCTAGGGGAACTAATTCACTCCTCCACTTT. Its protein product is CSARGTNSLLHF.

This clonotype was observed at least ten times. V usage is TRBV14 and J usage is TRBJ1-6; D call uncertain. The germline V gene encodes CDR1 SGHDN and CDR2 FVKESK. The germline V and J ends were trimmed by 2 bases and 6 bases, with 2 bases remaining between them. The length of the CDR3 is 12 residues. CDR3 sequence reads: CASSQSNSPLHF. The CDR3 DNA reads TGTGCCAGCAGCCAAAGTAATTCACCCCTCCACTTT.

About this clonotype itself: This may stem from a read error, because a much larger clone lies one nucleotide away. The chain has TRBV15 and TRBJ1-2; weak D call: TRBD1 (5 bases). The CDR3 totals 14 residues. Germline-derived CDR1 and CDR2 are LNHNV and YYDKDF (reference sequence). CDR3 amino acids: CATGRDRGGYGYTF. DNA for the CDR3: TGTGCCACCGGCAGAGATCGGGGCGGGTATGGCTACACCTTC.

V is TRBV5-1 and J is TRBJ2-3; no firm D call. V lost 0 bases and J 0 bases, leaving 8 bases between the germline ends. This CDR3 comprises 15 residues. Germline lookup yields CDR1 SGHRS and CDR2 YFSETQ. CDR3 nucleotides: TGCGCCAGCAGCTTGGAGCACCTCAGCACAGATACGCAGTATTTT. This translates into CASSLEHLSTDTQYF.

This clonotype has at least ten counts. V is TRBV5-6 and J is TRBJ2-1, with 8 positions matching TRBD1. Germline V CDR1 and CDR2: SGHDT, YYEEEE. J gave up 4 bases and V 4 bases, and 4 bases lay outside the gene matches. CDR3 length equals 14 residues. The CDR3 region is CASSRDRWYNEQFF. The CDR3 DNA reads TGTGCCAGCAGCCGGGACAGGTGGTACAATGAGCAGTTCTTC.

Remarks on this clonotype: This may stem from a read error, because a much larger clone lies one nucleotide away. V is TRBV6-2 or TRBV6-3 and J is TRBJ2-6, with no clear D. Germline values: CDR1 MNHEY, CDR2 SVGEGT. The CDR3 contains 16 residues. As DNA, the CDR3 is TGTGCCAGCAGTTATGGGATCGGAGCTGGGGTCAACGTCCTGACTTTC. Protein product: CASSYGIGAGVNVLTF.